This T cell receptor beta chain was recovered during a study of T-cell reconstitution after alpha-beta-depleted transplantation in children. This clonotype was seen a handful of times. Its target is not known. It was with unique molecular identifiers that the TCRbeta library was prepared. TCRdb reanalysed the PCR reads using MiXCR and keeps one entry per CDR3 protein. Of around 700,000 distinct CDR3 sequences listed, around 13% are singletons. Regarding the study as a whole: In patients about two months after transplant, alpha-beta T cells reportedly arose from several hundred expanded graft clones.

The starting material was PBMCs, obtained before TCRalphabeta/CD19-depleted stem cell transplant. The receptor was derived from a girl aged 2 to 9 with congenital amegakaryocytic thrombocytopenia, due to receive a stem cell transplant.

CDR3 in DNA: TGCAGTGCTAACAGGGTGAACACTGAAGCTTTCTTT. Protein: CSANRVNTEAFF. This rearrangement joins TRBV20-1 to TRBJ1-1; D might be TRBD1 (6 bases). Trimming shortened V by 4 bases and J by 0 bases, and 6 bases separated the two germline ends. Germline V lookup: CDR1 DFQATT, CDR2 SNEGSKA (reference sequence). The CDR3 is made up of 12 amino acids.